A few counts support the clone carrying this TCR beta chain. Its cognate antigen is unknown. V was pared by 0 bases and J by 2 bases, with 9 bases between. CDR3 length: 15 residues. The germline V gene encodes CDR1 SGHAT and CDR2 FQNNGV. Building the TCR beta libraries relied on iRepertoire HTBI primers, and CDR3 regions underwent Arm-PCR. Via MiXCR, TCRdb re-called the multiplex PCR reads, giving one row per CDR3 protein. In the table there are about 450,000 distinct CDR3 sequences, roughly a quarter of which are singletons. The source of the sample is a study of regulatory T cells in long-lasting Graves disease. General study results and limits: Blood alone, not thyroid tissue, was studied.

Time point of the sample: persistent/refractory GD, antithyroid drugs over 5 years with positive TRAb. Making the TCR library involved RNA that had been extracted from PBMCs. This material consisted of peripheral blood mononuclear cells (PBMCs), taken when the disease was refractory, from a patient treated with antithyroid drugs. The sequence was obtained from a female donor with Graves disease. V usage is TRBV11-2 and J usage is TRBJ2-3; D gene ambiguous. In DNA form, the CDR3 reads TGTGCCAGCAGCTTAGAAGGGATCCCCACAGATACGCAGTATTTT. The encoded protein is CASSLEGIPTDTQYF.